These 7 T cell receptor beta chains were sequenced from one sample in a study of identical twins. A single record per CDR3 protein comes from TCRdb applying MiXCR to the 5' RACE reads. The sample includes 1,800,000 or so distinct CDR3 sequences, about 31% of them seen just once. The sequencing sample was made of cord blood. The receptors were sampled from a newborn girl in good health.

This clonotype showed up just a few times. The chain has TRBV7-2 and TRBJ2-7; 11 positions agree with TRBD2. The CDR3 length is 15 residues. The V segment lost 6 bases and the J segment 3 bases; nucleotides outside the gene matches: 7. Germline V gene lookup returns CDR1 SGHTA and CDR2 FQGNSA. CDR3 nucleotides: TGTGCCAGCAGGGCCACCGGGACTAGCGGCTACGAGCAGTACTTC. This gives the protein CASRATGTSGYEQYF.

This clonotype was counted a few times. J is TRBJ2-1 and V is TRBV15, with 11 nucleotides matching TRBD2. Trimming removed 0 bases from V and 4 bases from J; junction bases left unmatched: 2. CDR1 and CDR2 (germline): LNHNV, YYDKDF (reference sequence). CDR3 length: 16 amino acids. This CDR3 reads CATSRDRLAGYNEQFF. The CDR3 region has the DNA TGTGCCACCAGCAGAGATAGACTAGCGGGGTACAATGAGCAGTTCTTC.

The chain links TRBV28 to TRBJ2-7; D uncertain. The CDR3 loop spans 15 amino acids. Germline values: CDR1 MDHEN, CDR2 SYDVKM. Trimming left V 8 bases short and J 2 bases short, with 19 bases between. The CDR3 spells CASCVMVGMPYEQYF. The CDR3 DNA reads as TGTGCCAGCTGTGTAATGGTGGGAATGCCCTACGAGCAGTACTTC.

A remark on this clonotype: This may be a read error: a much more frequent sequence differs by one nucleotide. The V and J genes are TRBV29-1 and TRBJ2-1, with D possibly matching TRBD1 (5 bases). This CDR3 contains 11 residues. Trimming took off 4 bases at V and 13 bases at J, with 14 bases between the two ends. CDR1 and CDR2 from the germline V gene are SQVTM and ANQGSEA. CDR3 residues: CSVAGQETQFF. CDR3 in DNA: TGCAGCGTTGCAGGGCAAGAGACCCAGTTCTTC.

In its sample, this clonotype was seen a few times. J is TRBJ2-1 and V is TRBV9; D is undetermined. The CDR3 extends over 14 amino acids. Trimming removed 0 bases from V and 6 bases from J, with 10 bases in between. In germline, CDR1 is SGDLS, CDR2 YYNGEE. CDR3: CASSVGIEVNEQFF. The CDR3 bases are TGTGCCAGCAGCGTAGGGATCGAGGTCAATGAGCAGTTCTTC.

The chain has TRBV6-2 or TRBV6-3 and TRBJ2-5, with D perhaps assigned TRBD1 or TRBD2 (5 bases each). Germline CDR1 and CDR2: MNHEY and SVGEGT. V lost 4 bases and J lost 11, with 14 bases in between. The CDR3 contains 12 residues. The CDR3, as DNA: TGTGCCAGCAGTTCGGGACGACCTAGGCAGTACTTC. Encoded protein: CASSSGRPRQYF.

This clonotype was recorded a few times. The CDR3 DNA is TGTGCCTGGAGTGTGGCCCTTGAAGCTTTCTTT. It translates to CAWSVALEAFF. This rearrangement joins TRBV30 to TRBJ1-1; no definite D call. V lost 0 bases to trimming and J lost 7 bases, with 6 bases between them. The germline CDR1 and CDR2 sequences are GTSNPN and SVGIG (reference sequence). The CDR3 has 11 amino acids.